The 19 T cell receptor beta chains reported below all come from one sample, sequenced in a study of vaccination effects on CD4 cells after COVID-19 (dated 2022 in TCRdb). After less than 13 days of culture, CD4+ T cells were isolated with the EasySep CD4+ T cell isolation kit. Each participant got two doses of an mRNA SARS-CoV-2 vaccine, either BNT162b2 or mRNA-1273. For these TCRs, the target antigens are not known. The library came from the immunoSEQ multiplex PCR assay. TCRdb carries this immuneACCESS record with in-frame sequences only. Its versions omit some clonotypes, under half of them owing to an unresolved V gene in the studies checked, with the rest unexplained. Within this sample are more than 60,000 clones, with 70% to 85% of them counted one time only. Together, the top ten hold approximately 2% of the sample. The sequencing here drew on CD4+ T cells from PBMCs cultured without peptide, taken after COVID-19 vaccination. These receptors came from a human donor who received a COVID-19 vaccine.

This chain uses TRBV12-3 or TRBV12-4 with TRBJ2-1; TRBD1 agrees at 9 bases. The ends lost 5 bases at V and 7 bases at J; junction bases unmatched: 3. The CDR3 has 13 amino acids. CDR3 residues: CASSKTGGNEQFF. CDR3 nucleotides: TGTGCCAGCAGTAAGACAGGGGGGAATGAGCAGTTCTTC.

This clone was seen only once. This chain connects TRBV6-5 to TRBJ2-3, with D possibly TRBD2 on 5 matching bases. The CDR3 has 16 amino acids. The germline V and J ends were trimmed by 0 bases and 3 bases, with 13 bases remaining between them. Germline loops: CDR1 MNHEY, CDR2 SVGAGI. Here the CDR3 reads CASSYSTWRSTDTQYF. The CDR3 DNA sequence: TGTGCCAGCAGTTACTCGACGTGGAGGTCGACAGATACGCAGTATTTT.

This clone was found once. The rearrangement joins TRBV24-1 to TRBJ2-3, with 8 bases lining up with TRBD1. V shed 3 bases, J shed 4 bases, and the junction held 8 bases outside the gene matches. The length of the CDR3 is 16 residues. Looked up from germline, CDR1 is KGHDR and CDR2 is SFDVKD. CDR3 nucleotides: TGTGCCACCAGTGATGTGACAGGGGAGGTTGCAGATACGCAGTATTTT. This translates into CATSDVTGEVADTQYF.

This clone was observed a few times. This sequence joins TRBV7-2 and TRBJ1-6, with D possibly matching TRBD1 (6 bases). Trimming removed 3 bases at V and 0 bases at J, with 9 bases between. The CDR3 is 16 residues long. The germline gives CDR1 SGHTA, CDR2 FQGNSA. The CDR3 spells CASSLGAGSYNSPLHF. In DNA, the CDR3 is TGTGCCAGCAGCTTGGGGGCGGGCTCCTATAATTCACCCCTCCACTTT. Looking up the rest from reference TRBV7-2 and TRBJ1-6 gives the full variable domain: GAGVSQSPSNKVTEKGKDVELRCDPISGHTALYWYRQSLGQGLEFLIYFQGNSAPDKSGLPSDRFSAERTGGSVSTLTIQRTQQEDSAVYLCASSLGAGSYNSPLHFGNGTRLTVT.

The chain combines TRBV9 with TRBJ1-4, with 11 bases identical to TRBD1. V gave up 4 bases and J gave up 8 bases; unmatched junction bases: 7. Germline CDR1 SGDLS, CDR2 YYNGEE. The CDR3 covers 15 residues. The CDR3 spells CASSPGGQGGEKLFF. The CDR3 coding sequence is TGTGCCAGCAGCCCCGGGGGACAGGGGGGAGAAAAACTGTTTTTT. Variable domain in full (rest from reference TRBV9 and TRBJ1-4): DSGVTQTPKHLITATGQRVTLRCSPRSGDLSVYWYQQSLDQGLQFLIQYYNGEERAKGNILERFSAQQFPDLHSELNLSSLELGDSALYFCASSPGGQGGEKLFFGSGTQLSVL.

V usage is TRBV30 and J usage is TRBJ1-3; a possible D gene is TRBD1 (6 bases). This CDR3 has 19 amino acids. V was cut by 2 bases and J by 0 bases, with 23 bases left in between. Per germline, CDR1 GTSNPN and CDR2 SVGIG (reference sequence). This CDR3 reads CAWSPSFGRGFYSGNTIYF. In nucleotides, the CDR3 is TGTGCCTGGAGTCCCTCTTTCGGCAGGGGATTTTACTCTGGAAACACCATATATTTT.

This chain uses TRBV14 with TRBJ2-7; D might be TRBD2 (5 bases). V lost 0 bases to trimming and J lost 1 base, with 22 bases between them. Germline CDR1 SGHDN, CDR2 FVKESK. The CDR3 is 19 residues long. Here the CDR3 DNA reads TGTGCCAGCAGCCAAGAAATTAGGAGGTCCGTTCCCCCTTCCTACGAGCAGTACGTC. This codes for CASSQEIRRSVPPSYEQYV.

CDR3 sequence reads: CASSRDQGSKNIQYF. CDR3 in DNA: TGTGCCAGCAGTAGGGATCAGGGGTCCAAAAACATTCAGTACTTC. The chain combines TRBV28 with TRBJ2-4; tentative D call: TRBD1 (6 bases). The germline V gene has CDR1 MDHEN and CDR2 SYDVKM. V dropped 5 bases and J dropped 2 bases, with 13 bases sitting between them. The CDR3 extends over 15 amino acids.

In this sample, this clone turned up once. The V call is TRBV24-1, the J call TRBJ2-2, with 7 bases identical to TRBD2. This CDR3 comprises 15 residues. Trimming took 6 bases from V and 3 from J; bases not matched to a gene: 6. Germline loops: CDR1 KGHDR, CDR2 SFDVKD. CDR3 protein: CATSRGDVYTGELFF. In nucleotides, the CDR3 is TGTGCCACCAGTCGGGGGGACGTATACACCGGGGAGCTGTTTTTT.

The chain joins TRBV21-1 to TRBJ1-5; the table names TRBD1, a call not compared with the DNA. TRBV21-1 is a listed pseudogene. The length of the CDR3 is 16 residues. CDR3 amino acids: CASRQGLEKGNQPQHF. CDR3 DNA: TGTGCCAGCAGACAGGGCCTTGAAAAGGGCAATCAGCCCCAGCATTTT.

The genes are TRBV6-6 and TRBJ2-6; tentative D call: TRBD1 (5 bases). The V gene's germline CDR1 is MNHNY and CDR2 SVGAGI (reference sequence). Trimming left V 5 bases short and J 3 bases short, with 23 bases between. This CDR3 spans 19 amino acids. The CDR3 bases are TGTGCCAGCAGTCCGTACCCCAGGGTTTGGCCGGGTGGGGCCAACGTCCTGACTTTC. Translating gives CASSPYPRVWPGGANVLTF.

The V call is TRBV7-2, the J call TRBJ2-2, with a possible D match to TRBD1 (6 bases). Germline assignment: CDR1 SGHTA and CDR2 FQGNSA. Trimming shortened V by 6 bases and J by 7 bases, and 9 bases separated the two germline ends. This CDR3 has 12 amino acids. This CDR3 reads CASRRTDGELFF. In nucleotides, the CDR3 is TGTGCCAGCAGACGGACAGACGGGGAGCTGTTTTTT.

The CDR3 region is CARSVPKTAAVTEAFF. The CDR3 region has the DNA TGTGCCAGAAGCGTTCCCAAAACAGCGGCAGTCACTGAAGCTTTCTTT. The gene calls are TRBV5-3 and TRBJ1-1, with unresolved D. Being an ORF, TRBV5-3 has a function that is uncertain. V was cut by 4 bases and J by 4 bases, with 20 bases left in between. The CDR3 has 16 residues.

This rearrangement joins TRBV5-4 to TRBJ1-4; no clear D gene. V was pared by 4 bases and J by 0 bases, with 7 bases between. Germline V gives CDR1 SGHNT, CDR2 YYREEE (reference sequence). CDR3 size: 14 residues. CDR3: CASSRAATNEKLFF. CDR3 nucleotide sequence: TGTGCCAGCAGCCGGGCGGCAACTAATGAAAAACTGTTTTTT.

V usage is TRBV18 and J usage is TRBJ1-4, with TRBD1 as a possible D gene (5 bases). The length of the CDR3 is 15 residues. The germline gives CDR1 KGHSH, CDR2 LQKENI. V was cut by 6 bases and J by 4 bases, with 15 bases left in between. As DNA, the CDR3 is TGTGCCAGCTCCCGTGACCGACAGAATAATGAAAAACTGTTTTTT. This encodes CASSRDRQNNEKLFF.

V and J are TRBV6-5 and TRBJ2-5; 9 bases are a match to TRBD1. Unmatched junction bases numbered 8, after V lost 7 bases and J lost 5 bases. The length of the CDR3 is 14 residues. The germline V gene has CDR1 MNHEY and CDR2 SVGAGI. The CDR3 DNA is TGTGCCAGCAAACGACAGGGGGGTCAGGAGACCCAGTACTTC. Translating gives CASKRQGGQETQYF.

The chain uses TRBV7-3 and TRBJ2-3; D is ambiguous. CDR3 size: 14 residues. Between the trimmed V and J ends, which lost 4 bases and 6 bases, there was a span of 14 bases. Germline assignment: CDR1 SGHTA and CDR2 FQGTGA. The CDR3: CASSSSRLEDTQYF. CDR3 DNA sequence: TGTGCCAGCAGCTCGAGCCGCCTTGAGGATACGCAGTATTTT.

The rearrangement uses TRBV24-1 and TRBJ2-1; no clear D gene. Germline V gene data show CDR1 as KGHDR and CDR2 as SFDVKD. V shed 5 bases and J shed 1 base, with 5 bases lying between them. This CDR3 is 13 amino acids long. Written as DNA, the CDR3 is TGTGCCACCAGTGTAGGGTCCTACAATGAGCAGTTCTTC. It is translated as CATSVGSYNEQFF.

This clone came up once. The chain employs TRBV2 and TRBJ2-7, with 8 bases aligning to TRBD2. The junction had 2 bases not matched to a gene; V was cut back by 4 bases and J by 6 bases. The germline CDR1 and CDR2 sequences are SNHLY and FYNNEI. The CDR3 contains 12 residues. CDR3 region: CASSGLAREQYV. For the CDR3, the DNA is TGTGCCAGCAGTGGACTAGCGCGCGAGCAGTACGTC.